The clone carrying this TCR beta chain was detected a few times. Its target is not known. About 2.2 micrograms of genomic DNA, which was extracted from cryopreserved PBMCs, served as the material used for the TCR beta libraries. This specimen belongs to a study of cytotoxic CD8 clonotypes in ibrutinib-treated CLL. Overall study: The patients comprised 11 relapsed/refractory and around 16 treatment-naive cases, 17 to 18 IGHV unmutated.

The germline V gene encodes CDR1 LGHNA and CDR2 YSLEER. The V end was cut by 4 bases, the J end by 4 bases, with 16 bases between. This CDR3 is built from 15 residues. Researchers set a sequencing depth target of 1 in 200,000 to 1 in 1 million T cells. The repertoire was sequenced with immunoSEQ multiplex PCR; TCRdb's copy has only in-frame clones and lacks some. The sample has under 150,000 clones, around four fifths seen once. Findings and limits, study-wide: Clonality went higher at ibrutinib response and then dropped back toward baseline at progression.

This receptor was obtained from a human donor with chronic lymphocytic leukemia. This specimen consisted of PBMCs, obtained after 24 months of ibrutinib treatment. The chain carries TRBV4-3 and TRBJ1-2, with D possibly matching TRBD1 (5 bases). The CDR3, as DNA: TGCGCCAGCAGCCCATCATTGACAGATTCCTATGGCTACACCTTC. It yields the protein CASSPSLTDSYGYTF.